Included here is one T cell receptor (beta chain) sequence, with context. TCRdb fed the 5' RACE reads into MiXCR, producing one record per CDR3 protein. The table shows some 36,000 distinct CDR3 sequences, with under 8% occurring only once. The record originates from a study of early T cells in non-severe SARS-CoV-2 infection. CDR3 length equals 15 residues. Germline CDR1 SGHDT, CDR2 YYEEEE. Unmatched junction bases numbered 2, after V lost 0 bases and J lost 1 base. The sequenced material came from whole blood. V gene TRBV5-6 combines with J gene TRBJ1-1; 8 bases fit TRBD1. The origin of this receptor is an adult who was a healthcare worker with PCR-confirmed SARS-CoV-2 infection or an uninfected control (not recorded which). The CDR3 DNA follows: TGTGCCAGCAGCTTGGGCGGGACAGGGAACACTGAAGCTTTCTTT. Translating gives CASSLGGTGNTEAFF.